Each of the 18 T cell receptor beta chains below was sequenced from the same sample in a study of blood T cell repertoires in COVID-19. Clones were sequenced by immunoSEQ multiplex PCR, and TCRdb holds only the in-frame ones, with some missing. The sample has some 320,000 clones, roughly 85% seen once. The sequenced material came from peripheral blood. These receptors originate from a human donor in a cohort sampled during active COVID-19.

The V call is TRBV24-1, the J call TRBJ2-3, with a tentative D call TRBD2 (6 bases). The CDR3 has 13 residues. V was cut by 3 bases and J by 9 bases, with 12 bases left in between. Germline V lookup: CDR1 KGHDR, CDR2 SFDVKD. CDR3 in DNA: TGTGCCACCAGTGATGCGGGGTACAGGACGCAGTATTTT. As protein: CATSDAGYRTQYF.

This rearrangement joins TRBV25-1 to TRBJ2-1, with D perhaps TRBD2 (7 bases). Germline CDR1 MGHDK, CDR2 SYGVNS. The CDR3 length is 14 residues. Between the trimmed V and J ends, which lost 6 bases and 1 base, there was a span of 10 bases. In DNA, the CDR3 is TGTGCCAGCAGGGGGGGGCAGTCCTACAATGAGCAGTTCTTC. Translated: CASRGGQSYNEQFF.

V and J are TRBV6-1 and TRBJ1-1; possibly TRBD1 for D (5 bases). Deletions cut 2 bases from V and 5 bases from J, with 9 bases between. Germline V CDR1 and CDR2: MNHNS, SASEGT. The CDR3 has 13 amino acids. DNA for the CDR3: TGTGCCAGCAGTGAATTTCAGGGTACTGAAGCTTTCTTT. Translation gives CASSEFQGTEAFF.

The rearrangement links TRBV12-3 or TRBV12-4 to TRBJ1-1, with 7 bases fitting TRBD1. With 8 bases clipped from V and 4 bases from J, the junction kept 7 bases outside the gene matches. This CDR3 spans 13 amino acids. CDR3 coding DNA: TGTGCCAGCCACCGAGGGGGCAGCACTGAAGCTTTCTTT. It codes for CASHRGGSTEAFF.

The chain recombines TRBV18 with TRBJ2-5, with TRBD2 matching 10 bases. The CDR3 has 15 amino acids. V shed 4 bases, J shed 3 bases, and the junction held 5 bases outside the gene matches. Germline CDR1 KGHSH, CDR2 LQKENI. The CDR3 protein is CASSRGTSGEETQYF. The CDR3 DNA reads as TGTGCCAGCTCACGGGGCACTAGCGGGGAAGAGACCCAGTACTTC.

The chain employs TRBV2 and TRBJ1-5; D remains unclear. The V gene's germline CDR1 is SNHLY and CDR2 FYNNEI. V was shortened by 1 base and J by 1 base, with 8 bases between the two germline ends. CDR3 length: 15 residues. The DNA for the CDR3 is TGTGCCAGCAGTGAAGGAACAGTCAGCAATCAGCCCCAGCATTTT. Translated: CASSEGTVSNQPQHF.

J is TRBJ1-5 and V is TRBV19; no clear D gene. The CDR3 is made up of 13 amino acids. Trimming took 0 bases from V and 6 from J, leaving 6 bases between them. Germline CDR1 reads LNHDA; CDR2 reads SQIVND (reference sequence). The CDR3 DNA reads TGTGCCAGTAGTATAGATCTTCTTCAGCCCCAGCATTTT. This sequence encodes CASSIDLLQPQHF. Full variable domain (remainder filled in from reference TRBV19 and TRBJ1-5): DGGITQSPKYLFRKEGQNVTLSCEQNLNHDAMYWYRQDPGQGLRLIYYSQIVNDFQKGDIAEGYSVSREKKESFPLTVTSAQKNPTAFYLCASSIDLLQPQHFGDGTRLSIL.

The table lists this clone with a count of one. This chain links TRBV2 with TRBJ2-7; D not resolved. Germline V gives CDR1 SNHLY, CDR2 FYNNEI. Trimming left V 1 base short and J 7 bases short, with 8 bases between. The CDR3 sequence is 12 residues long. CDR3 sequence reads: CASSEGLLEQYF. CDR3 DNA sequence: TGTGCCAGCAGTGAAGGATTACTGGAGCAGTACTTC.

The CDR3 region has the DNA TGTGCCAGCAGTTCCTTAACTCGGGAAGGGCTCCTTAACACCATATATTTT. Protein sequence: CASSSLTREGLLNTIYF. The chain recombines TRBV27 with TRBJ1-3; no definite D call. The CDR3 sequence is 17 residues long. V lost 4 bases and J lost 7, with 23 bases in between. Germline CDR1 reads MNHEY; CDR2 reads SMNVEV (reference sequence).

The chain has TRBV5-1 and TRBJ2-2, with 10 bases fitting TRBD1. Germline CDR1 is SGHRS and CDR2 is YFSETQ. Losses at the gene ends were 9 bases for V and 5 bases for J; bases not matched to a gene: 7. The CDR3 totals 14 residues. The CDR3 protein is CATQTGGITGELFF. Here the CDR3 DNA reads TGCGCCACCCAGACAGGGGGCATAACCGGGGAGCTGTTTTTT. The whole variable domain, remainder taken from reference TRBV5-1 and TRBJ2-2, is KAGVTQTPRYLIKTRGQQVTLSCSPISGHRSVSWYQQTPGQGLQFLFEYFSETQRNKGNFPGRFSGRQFSNSRSEMNVSTLELGDSALYLCATQTGGITGELFFGEGSRLTVL.

A single count supports this clone. J is TRBJ2-5 and V is TRBV9; 12 bases are a match to TRBD2. Per the germline V gene, CDR1 is SGDLS and CDR2 is YYNGEE. V dropped 0 bases and J dropped 4; count of bases not matched to a gene: 10. The CDR3 consists of 18 residues. The CDR3 protein is CASSVEASGGAHRETQYF. The CDR3 DNA follows: TGTGCCAGCAGCGTAGAGGCTAGCGGGGGGGCTCATCGAGAGACCCAGTACTTC.

The chain uses TRBV27 and TRBJ1-2; D uncertain. The V and J ends lost 4 bases and 3 bases respectively, with 12 bases between them. CDR1 is MNHEY and CDR2 is SMNVEV in the germline V gene (reference sequence). The CDR3 consists of 14 residues. CDR3 residues: CASSYRGGDYGYTF. DNA for the CDR3: TGTGCCAGCAGTTACCGGGGTGGGGACTATGGCTACACCTTC.

This chain connects TRBV19 to TRBJ1-1; a possible D gene is TRBD1 (6 bases). V was shortened by 10 bases and J by 6 bases, with 18 bases between the two germline ends. Per the germline V gene, CDR1 is LNHDA and CDR2 is SQIVND (reference sequence). This CDR3 contains 13 residues. The CDR3 here is CATRHRDTPEAFF. CDR3 nucleotides: TGTGCCACCCGCCACAGGGATACTCCTGAAGCTTTCTTT.

The V gene is TRBV19, the J gene TRBJ1-5, with unresolved D. CDR1 and CDR2 (germline): LNHDA, SQIVND (reference sequence). This CDR3 comprises 15 residues. Trimming left V 3 bases short and J 0 bases short, with 9 bases between. The CDR3, as DNA: TGTGCCAGTAGTATTAAAGCGTATAGCAATCAGCCCCAGCATTTT. This codes for CASSIKAYSNQPQHF.

The CDR3 loop is CASSLDGTDNQPQHF. The CDR3 DNA reads as TGCGCCAGCAGCTTGGACGGTACCGACAATCAGCCCCAGCATTTT. The V call is TRBV5-1, the J call TRBJ1-5; D call uncertain. Trimming left V 0 bases short and J 3 bases short, with 10 bases between. Germline values: CDR1 SGHRS, CDR2 YFSETQ. CDR3 length: 15 residues.

This clone has just a few counts. The rearrangement joins TRBV10-1 to TRBJ2-7; D perhaps matches TRBD1 (6 bases). Trimming shortened V by 6 bases and J by 5 bases, and 14 bases separated the two germline ends. The CDR3 has 13 residues. CDR1 is WNHNN and CDR2 is SYGVQD in the germline V gene (reference sequence). The chain's CDR3 is CASSQGTRDEQYF. Written as DNA, the CDR3 is TGCGCCAGCAGCCAGGGGACGAGGGACGAGCAGTACTTC.

The genes are TRBV14 and TRBJ1-6; D is perhaps TRBD1 (5 bases). The CDR3 has 14 amino acids. Looked up from germline, CDR1 is SGHDN and CDR2 is FVKESK. Trimming removed 3 bases at V and 7 bases at J, with 10 bases between. CDR3 sequence (DNA): TGTGCCAGCAGCCACGGTTCAGGGAATTCACCCCTCCACTTT. It is translated as CASSHGSGNSPLHF.

The rearrangement joins TRBV7-9 to TRBJ2-2; 7 bases line up with TRBD2. Unmatched junction bases numbered 12, after V lost 5 bases and J lost 6 bases. CDR1 is SEHNR and CDR2 is FQNEAQ in the germline V gene (reference sequence). This CDR3 has 16 amino acids. The CDR3 here is CASSGVQRGQAGELFF. CDR3 nucleotide sequence: TGTGCCAGCAGCGGGGTTCAGCGGGGTCAGGCCGGGGAGCTGTTTTTT.